The 23 T cell receptor beta chains below all came from one sample that was sequenced in a study of blood T cell repertoires in COVID-19. Sequencing was performed with immunoSEQ multiplex PCR; in TCRdb, only in-frame clones are kept and a portion is missing. This sample has 16,000 or so clones; 70% to 90% occur once, and the top ten carry 10%. Sequenced input: peripheral blood. These receptors all stem from a man older than 75 with acute or convalescent COVID-19.

CDR3 sequence reads: CASSSGRGVGGYTF. The DNA of the CDR3 is TGTGCCAGCAGCTCCGGGAGAGGGGTAGGCGGCTACACCTTC. This chain uses TRBV7-2 with TRBJ1-2; tentatively, D is TRBD1 (5 bases). The CDR3 spans 14 residues. The V gene's germline CDR1 is SGHTA and CDR2 FQGNSA. Trimming shortened V by 4 bases and J by 8 bases, and 17 bases separated the two germline ends. The full variable domain, with the rest looked up from reference TRBV7-2 and TRBJ1-2, is GAGVSQSPSNKVTEKGKDVELRCDPISGHTALYWYRQSLGQGLEFLIYFQGNSAPDKSGLPSDRFSAERTGGSVSTLTIQRTQQEDSAVYLCASSSGRGVGGYTFGSGTRLTVV.

The V gene is TRBV9, the J gene TRBJ2-2; no definite D call. V lost 0 bases and J lost 6, with 12 bases in between. Germline values: CDR1 SGDLS, CDR2 YYNGEE. The CDR3 length is 15 residues. The CDR3 loop reads CASSVDRMGSGELFF. In DNA form, the CDR3 reads TGTGCCAGCAGCGTAGATAGGATGGGCTCCGGGGAGCTGTTTTTT.

The CDR3 region is CASSRTGVTTEAFF. Here the CDR3 DNA reads TGTGCCAGCAGCCGGACAGGGGTGACGACTGAAGCTTTCTTT. The chain joins TRBV3-1 (or the pseudogene TRBV3-2) to TRBJ1-1, with 9 positions matching TRBD1. This CDR3 region has 14 residues. The V gene end was trimmed by 4 bases and the J gene end by 5 bases; junction bases not matched to a gene: 5. From germline, CDR1 is LGHDT and CDR2 YNNKEL (reference sequence).

V gene TRBV27 combines with J gene TRBJ1-2, with unresolved D. The CDR3 is 15 residues long. V lost 8 bases to trimming and J lost 2 bases, with 18 bases between them. Germline V gene sequence: CDR1 MNHEY, CDR2 SMNVEV (reference sequence). CDR3 nucleotides: TGTGCCAGCCTAGGATGGCGGCCACCCAACTATGGCTACACCTTC. Its protein product is CASLGWRPPNYGYTF.

The genes are TRBV21-1 and TRBJ1-2; the table calls TRBD1, which could not be checked here. TRBV21-1 is annotated as a pseudogene. This CDR3 is built from 15 residues. The CDR3: CASSKAQGRSYGYTF. Here the CDR3 DNA reads TGTGCCAGCAGCAAAGCGCAGGGCAGGAGCTATGGCTACACCTTC.

The chain joins TRBV19 to TRBJ2-7; 9 positions match TRBD1. The V gene end was trimmed by 4 bases and the J gene end by 4 bases; junction bases not matched to a gene: 5. CDR1 is LNHDA and CDR2 is SQIVND in the germline V gene (reference sequence). The CDR3 runs to 14 residues. CDR3 residues: CASSRGQGWYEQYF. CDR3 nucleotides: TGTGCCAGTAGTAGGGGACAGGGATGGTACGAGCAGTACTTC.

Note on this clone: Mismatch with germline at one junction end may stem from a read error. The chain uses TRBV2 and TRBJ2-7; the match to TRBD1 covers 8 bases. This CDR3 is 15 amino acids long. Germline assignment: CDR1 SNHLY and CDR2 FYNNEI. CDR3 region: CASNEEIGTGYLFPF. CDR3 DNA sequence: TGTGCCAGCAATGAGGAAATCGGGACAGGCTACCTCTTCCCCTTC.

V and J are TRBV12-5 and TRBJ2-1, with D perhaps TRBD1 (6 bases). Trimming left V 4 bases short and J 9 bases short, with 22 bases between. The CDR3 consists of 16 residues. The germline CDR1 and CDR2 sequences are LGHNT and FRNRAP. The CDR3, as DNA: TGTGCTAGTGGTTCCTCCTTGACCCAGGGGATGGGTGAGCAGTTCTTC. As protein: CASGSSLTQGMGEQFF.

The chain combines TRBV3-1 (or the pseudogene TRBV3-2) with TRBJ2-1, with 10 nucleotides matching TRBD2. Trimming cost V 0 bases and J 7 bases; bases outside gene matches: 6. The CDR3 loop spans 16 amino acids. The germline gives CDR1 LGHDT, CDR2 YNNKEL (reference sequence). The CDR3 bases are TGTGCCAGCAGCCAAGACCTAGCGGGAGTTAAGAATGAGCAGTTCTTC. This encodes CASSQDLAGVKNEQFF.

This clone was counted a single time. This chain connects TRBV6-5 to TRBJ2-2; 9 bases line up with TRBD1. The V and J ends lost 5 bases and 8 bases, in that order; junction bases with no gene match: 6. Looked up from germline, CDR1 is MNHEY and CDR2 is SVGAGI. The length of the CDR3 is 14 residues. The CDR3 DNA follows: TGTGCCAGCAGTCCTACAGGGGGCTCGGGGGAGCTGTTTTTT. Protein product: CASSPTGGSGELFF.

The chain couples TRBV2 to TRBJ2-7, with 7 positions matching TRBD2. Unmatched junction bases numbered 4, after V lost 8 bases and J lost 3 bases. This CDR3 comprises 12 residues. Germline CDR1 reads SNHLY; CDR2 reads FYNNEI. The DNA for the CDR3 is TGTGCCAGCTCCACTAGCGTCTACGAGCAGTACTTC. Protein: CASSTSVYEQYF.

The rearrangement joins TRBV7-9 to TRBJ2-3; D ambiguous. The CDR3 spans 15 residues. CDR1 and CDR2 from the germline V gene are SEHNR and FQNEAQ (reference sequence). V gave up 2 bases and J gave up 2 bases, with 11 bases separating them. CDR3 DNA: TGTGCCAGCAGCTTAAGTGGGCCTTACACAGATACGCAGTATTTT. Translating gives CASSLSGPYTDTQYF. Using reference TRBV7-9 and TRBJ2-3 for the parts outside the CDR3, the full variable domain is DTGVSQNPRHKITKRGQNVTFRCDPISEHNRLYWYRQTLGQGPEFLTYFQNEAQLEKSRLLSDRFSAERPKGSFSTLEIQRTEQGDSAMYLCASSLSGPYTDTQYFGPGTRLTVL.

J is TRBJ2-4 and V is TRBV19; no firm D call. CDR1 LNHDA and CDR2 SQIVND come from the germline V gene (reference sequence). Trimming took 5 bases from V and 0 from J, leaving 14 bases between them. This CDR3 contains 16 residues. In nucleotides, the CDR3 is TGTGCCAGTAGTGTCCTGATTCCGGGAGCCAAAAACATTCAGTACTTC. Protein: CASSVLIPGAKNIQYF.

The genes are TRBV5-1 and TRBJ1-2, with 10 bases that match TRBD1. CDR3 length equals 16 residues. Trimming removed 0 bases from V and 6 bases from J; junction bases left unmatched: 8. The germline gives CDR1 SGHRS, CDR2 YFSETQ. The CDR3 bases are TGCGCCAGCAGCTTGGCCAAAGGGGGACAGGGGAATGGCTACACCTTC. This sequence encodes CASSLAKGGQGNGYTF.

With regard to this clone: Other DNA sequences from this sample encode an identical CDR3 as well. The J gene is TRBJ1-1, the V gene TRBV11-2, with D maybe TRBD1 (6 bases). With 4 bases removed from V and 1 base from J, the gap between germline ends came to 10 bases. Germline V gene data show CDR1 as SGHAT and CDR2 as FQNNGV. The CDR3 length is 14 residues. The CDR3 sequence is CASSSQGRNTEAFF. The CDR3 DNA reads TGTGCCAGCAGCTCACAGGGTAGGAACACTGAAGCTTTCTTT.

The CDR3 DNA sequence: TGTGCCAGCAGCGACGGGACAGGTTGGGGCTACACCTTC. It encodes CASSDGTGWGYTF. The genes are TRBV9 and TRBJ1-2; 8 bases are a match to TRBD1. Unmatched junction bases numbered 6, after V lost 3 bases and J lost 8 bases. Germline CDR1 is SGDLS and CDR2 is YYNGEE. This CDR3 comprises 13 residues. The full variable domain, its missing parts supplied by reference TRBV9 and TRBJ1-2, is DSGVTQTPKHLITATGQRVTLRCSPRSGDLSVYWYQQSLDQGLQFLIQYYNGEERAKGNILERFSAQQFPDLHSELNLSSLELGDSALYFCASSDGTGWGYTFGSGTRLTVV.

The V call is TRBV6-5, the J call TRBJ1-2; D call uncertain. The CDR3 covers 14 residues. The germline V gene has CDR1 MNHEY and CDR2 SVGAGI. Between the trimmed V and J ends, which lost 7 bases and 5 bases, there was a span of 17 bases. The chain's CDR3 is CASTLDRGGYGYTF. CDR3 nucleotide sequence: TGTGCCAGCACCCTCGACCGGGGAGGGTATGGCTACACCTTC.

The chain employs TRBV9 and TRBJ1-3; 8 bases are a match to TRBD1. The CDR3 is 16 amino acids. The junction had 6 bases not matched to a gene; V was cut back by 4 bases and J by 0 bases. Germline V gene data show CDR1 as SGDLS and CDR2 as YYNGEE. The CDR3, as DNA: TGTGCCAGCAGCTCACAGGACAGGGTCTCTGGAAACACCATATATTTT. It encodes CASSSQDRVSGNTIYF.

The rearrangement joins TRBV20-1 to TRBJ2-3, with D possibly being TRBD2 (5 bases). Germline assignment: CDR1 DFQATT and CDR2 SNEGSKA (reference sequence). V shed 3 bases and J shed 2 bases, with 9 bases lying between them. The CDR3 consists of 13 residues. In nucleotides, the CDR3 is TGCAGTGCTAGTCAGCGGCCCACAGATACGCAGTATTTT. Translation gives CSASQRPTDTQYF.

This chain links TRBV4-1 with TRBJ1-1, with 7 bases matching TRBD1. The CDR3 is 15 amino acids. Per germline, CDR1 MGHRA and CDR2 YSYEKL. After removal of 7 bases from V and 1 base from J, the junction contained 9 bases not matched to a gene. The CDR3 reads CASNFPGQKNTEAFF. The CDR3, as DNA: TGCGCCAGCAATTTTCCGGGACAGAAGAACACTGAAGCTTTCTTT.

The chain is built from TRBV5-1 and TRBJ2-1; TRBD2 agrees at 13 bases. This CDR3 is built from 15 residues. Germline values: CDR1 SGHRS, CDR2 YFSETQ. J lost 6 bases, V lost 4 bases, and 4 bases had no gene match. As DNA, the CDR3 is TGCGCCAGCAGCCAAGGACTAGCGGGGGTCAATGAGCAGTTCTTC. Amino acids: CASSQGLAGVNEQFF. Full variable domain (missing parts from reference TRBV5-1 and TRBJ2-1): KAGVTQTPRYLIKTRGQQVTLSCSPISGHRSVSWYQQTPGQGLQFLFEYFSETQRNKGNFPGRFSGRQFSNSRSEMNVSTLELGDSALYLCASSQGLAGVNEQFFGPGTRLTVL.

This chain uses TRBV2 with TRBJ2-5; 8 nucleotides align to TRBD1. There are 14 residues in the CDR3. V dropped 2 bases and J dropped 5; count of bases not matched to a gene: 4. Germline loops: CDR1 SNHLY, CDR2 FYNNEI. CDR3 sequence reads: CASSEQGARETQYF. Here the CDR3 DNA reads TGTGCCAGCAGTGAACAGGGGGCGCGTGAGACCCAGTACTTC.

This clone was detected only once. The chain's CDR3 is CSASGASGGTDTQYF. CDR3 coding DNA: TGCAGCGCCTCGGGGGCTAGCGGGGGCACAGATACGCAGTATTTT. The chain carries TRBV29-1 and TRBJ2-3, with 9 bases matching TRBD2. This CDR3 contains 15 residues. V dropped 7 bases and J dropped 1; count of bases not matched to a gene: 9. Germline V gives CDR1 SQVTM, CDR2 ANQGSEA.